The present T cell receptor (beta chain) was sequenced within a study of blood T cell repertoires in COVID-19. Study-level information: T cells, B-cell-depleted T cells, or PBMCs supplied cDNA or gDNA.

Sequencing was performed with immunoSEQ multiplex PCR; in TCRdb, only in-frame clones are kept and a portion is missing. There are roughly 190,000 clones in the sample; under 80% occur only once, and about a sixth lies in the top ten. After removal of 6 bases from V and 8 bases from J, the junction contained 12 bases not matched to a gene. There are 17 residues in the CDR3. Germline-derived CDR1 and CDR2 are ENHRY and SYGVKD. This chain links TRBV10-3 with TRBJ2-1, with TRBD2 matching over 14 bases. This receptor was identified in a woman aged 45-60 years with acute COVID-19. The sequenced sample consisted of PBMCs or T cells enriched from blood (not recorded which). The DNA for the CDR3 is TGTGCCATCAGCGCTCGGGGGACTAGCGGGGGAAGGGATGAGCAGTTCTTC. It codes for CAISARGTSGGRDEQFF.